This T cell receptor beta chain was identified during a study of T-cell memory formation after mild COVID-19. TCRdb reprocessed the 5' RACE reads via MiXCR and lists one record per CDR3 protein. The sample consists of about 450,000 distinct CDR3 sequences, about 22% of them appearing once. With V trimmed by 4 bases and J by 8 bases, 5 bases remained unmatched. The germline V gene has CDR1 SEHNR and CDR2 FQNEAQ (reference sequence). The CDR3 contains 13 residues. This clonotype was seen only a few times. The sequencing sample was made of PBMCs or a T cell subset sorted from them (not recorded which). V gene TRBV7-9 combines with J gene TRBJ1-2; 9 bases map to TRBD1. The source is an adult woman who had mild COVID-19 (a few samples of this study predate the infection). Cell type and time point are not known. The CDR3 DNA follows: TGTGCCAGCAGCTCTCGGACAGGGGAAGGCTACACCTTC. Encoded protein: CASSSRTGEGYTF.